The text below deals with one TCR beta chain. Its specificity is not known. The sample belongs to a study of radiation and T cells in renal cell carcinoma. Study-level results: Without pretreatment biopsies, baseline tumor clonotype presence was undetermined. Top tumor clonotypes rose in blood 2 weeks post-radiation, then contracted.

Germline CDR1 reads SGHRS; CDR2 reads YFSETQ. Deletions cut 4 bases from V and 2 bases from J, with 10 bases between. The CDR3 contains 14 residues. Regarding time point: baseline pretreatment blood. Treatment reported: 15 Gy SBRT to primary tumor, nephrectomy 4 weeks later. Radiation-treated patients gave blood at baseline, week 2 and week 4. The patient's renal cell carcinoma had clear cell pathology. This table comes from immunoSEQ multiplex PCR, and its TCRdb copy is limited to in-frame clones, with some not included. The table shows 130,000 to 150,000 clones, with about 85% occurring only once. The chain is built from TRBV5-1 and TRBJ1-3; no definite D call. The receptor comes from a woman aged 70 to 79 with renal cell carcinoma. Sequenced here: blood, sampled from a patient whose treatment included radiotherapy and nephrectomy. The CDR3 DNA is TGCGCCAGCAGCCCCGGAGAGCCTGGAAACACCATATATTTT. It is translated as CASSPGEPGNTIYF.